This T cell receptor beta chain was recorded in a study of T cells in localized non-small cell lung cancer. Study conclusions and caveats: Sequence data derive from only one tumor region, so heterogeneity remains possible. Adjacent lung was found to contain a median around 58 of the top 100 tumor clones.

Assay used: immunoSEQ multiplex PCR; TCRdb lists only in-frame clones, some missing. The sample has 5,500 to 7,000 clones; roughly 82% are singletons. The ends lost 3 bases at V and 12 bases at J; junction bases unmatched: 13. Germline CDR1 KGHSH, CDR2 LQKENI. The length of the CDR3 is 15 residues. A remark on this clone: Its antigen is not known.

The receptor was derived from a female donor at least 60 years old with stage II lung adenocarcinoma. The material was peripheral blood mononuclear cells, obtained before any cancer treatment. The chain uses TRBV18 and TRBJ1-1; 10 bases fit TRBD1. The CDR3 nucleotides read TGTGCCAGCTCACCCGGGACAGGGGTAGAGTTTCCAACTTTCTTT. Its protein product is CASSPGTGVEFPTFF.